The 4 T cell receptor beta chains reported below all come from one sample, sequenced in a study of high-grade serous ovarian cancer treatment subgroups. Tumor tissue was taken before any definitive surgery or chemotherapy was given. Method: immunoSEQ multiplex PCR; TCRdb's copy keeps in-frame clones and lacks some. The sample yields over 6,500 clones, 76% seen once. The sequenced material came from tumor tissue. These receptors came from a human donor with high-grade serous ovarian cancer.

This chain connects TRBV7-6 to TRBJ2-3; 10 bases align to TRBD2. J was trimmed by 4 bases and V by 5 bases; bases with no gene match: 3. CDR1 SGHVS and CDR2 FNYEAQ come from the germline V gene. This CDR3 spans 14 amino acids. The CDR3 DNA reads TGTGCCAGCAGCAAGCGGGGGGGGGCAGATACGCAGTATTTT. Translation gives CASSKRGGADTQYF.

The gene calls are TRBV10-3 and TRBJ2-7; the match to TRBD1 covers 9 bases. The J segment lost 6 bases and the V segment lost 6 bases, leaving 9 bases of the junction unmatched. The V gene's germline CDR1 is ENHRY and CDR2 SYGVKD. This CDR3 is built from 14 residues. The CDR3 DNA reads TGTGCCATCAGATGGGGACAGGGCGACCGCGAGCAGTACTTC. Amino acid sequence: CAIRWGQGDREQYF.

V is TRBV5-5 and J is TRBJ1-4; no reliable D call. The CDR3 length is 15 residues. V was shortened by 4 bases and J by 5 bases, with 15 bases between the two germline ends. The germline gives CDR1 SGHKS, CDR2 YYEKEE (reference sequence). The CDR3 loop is CASSATDGRNEKLFF. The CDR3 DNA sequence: TGTGCCAGCAGCGCAACAGACGGACGAAATGAAAAACTGTTTTTT. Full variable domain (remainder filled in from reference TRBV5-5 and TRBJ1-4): DAGVTQSPTHLIKTRGQQVTLRCSPISGHKSVSWYQQVLGQGPQFIFQYYEKEERGRGNFPDRFSARQFPNYSSELNVNALLLGDSALYLCASSATDGRNEKLFFGSGTQLSVL.

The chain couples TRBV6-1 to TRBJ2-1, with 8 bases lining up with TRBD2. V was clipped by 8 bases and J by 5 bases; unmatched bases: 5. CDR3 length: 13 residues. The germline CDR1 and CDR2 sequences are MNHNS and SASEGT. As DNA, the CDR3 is TGTGCCAGCCGTCGGGGGGGCGACAATGAGCAGTTCTTC. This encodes CASRRGGDNEQFF.